This T cell receptor (beta chain) was sequenced during a study of blood T cell repertoires in COVID-19. Study at large: In each case, the material was cDNA or gDNA derived from T cells, B-cell-depleted T cells, or PBMCs.

Per the original data handling: Reference gene primer amplification gave nucleated cell count estimates. Data came from immunoSEQ multiplex PCR; TCRdb stores just in-frame clones and leaves some out. The V and J calls and clone size are taken from that table; D and trimming were inferred from the DNA. Among about 480,000 clones listed, 70% to 90% were seen once. The CDR3 is made up of 11 amino acids. Trimming took 6 bases from V and 10 from J, leaving 15 bases between them. Germline V gene lookup returns CDR1 SQVTM and CDR2 ANQGSEA. In assigning cohorts, the study relied on participant-reported clinical history.

Sequenced material: PBMCs or T cells enriched from blood (not recorded which). The chain recombines TRBV29-1 with TRBJ1-2; perhaps TRBD1 as D (5 bases). The receptor's source is a woman between 18 and 29 years old with acute COVID-19. The CDR3 DNA sequence: TGCAGCGTGGAGGGACGGCTAGCCTACACCTTC. Protein: CSVEGRLAYTF.